A single sample gave rise to the 27 T cell receptor beta chains below, sequenced in a study of blood T cell repertoires in COVID-19. The data were produced by immunoSEQ multiplex PCR, yet TCRdb's version contains in-frame clones alone and is incomplete. The sample contains fewer than 500,000 clones, about 85% of which appear only once. Sample: PBMCs or T cells enriched from blood (not recorded which). The receptors originated from a woman aged 18-30 years with acute COVID-19.

V gene TRBV4-1 combines with J gene TRBJ1-2, with D perhaps TRBD1 (5 bases). This CDR3 contains 16 residues. Trimming stripped 1 base from V and 5 bases from J, with 17 bases between. The germline V gene has CDR1 MGHRA and CDR2 YSYEKL. This chain's CDR3 is CASSQVGRAQGYGYTF. The CDR3 DNA sequence: TGCGCCAGCAGCCAAGTAGGCAGGGCCCAGGGATATGGCTACACCTTC.

The chain combines TRBV19 with TRBJ1-6; D is unclear. CDR3 size: 14 residues. Germline CDR1 and CDR2: LNHDA and SQIVND (reference sequence). V lost 5 bases and J 7 bases, leaving 12 bases between the germline ends. The CDR3 DNA follows: TGTGCCAGTAGTCCCCAGTCGGGGAATTCACCCCTCCACTTT. The encoded protein is CASSPQSGNSPLHF.

In DNA form, the CDR3 reads TGCGCCAGCAGCCAATGGTCCAGGAACACTGAAGCTTTCTTT. Translation: CASSQWSRNTEAFF. The chain joins TRBV4-1 to TRBJ1-1; the D is unclear. Germline V CDR1 and CDR2: MGHRA, YSYEKL. With 2 bases removed from V and 1 base from J, the gap between germline ends came to 8 bases. The CDR3 consists of 14 residues.

As to this clone: Other DNA sequences in the sample encode the same CDR3. The V gene is TRBV10-1, the J gene TRBJ2-7, with D perhaps matching TRBD2 (5 bases). Trimming pared 4 bases from V and 0 bases from J, leaving 7 bases between. The CDR3 spans 13 residues. CDR1 is WNHNN and CDR2 is SYGVQD in the germline V gene (reference sequence). Written as DNA, the CDR3 is TGCGCCAGCAGTGCGGGGTCCTCCTACGAGCAGTACTTC. Translated, it gives CASSAGSSYEQYF.

The chain uses TRBV5-1 and TRBJ2-7, with 8 nucleotides matching TRBD1. The CDR3 covers 16 residues. From germline, CDR1 is SGHRS and CDR2 YFSETQ. Unmatched junction bases numbered 11, after V lost 3 bases and J lost 3 bases. CDR3 protein: CASSSLGQGNSYEQYF. The CDR3 DNA follows: TGCGCCAGCAGCTCCCTCGGACAGGGTAACAGCTACGAGCAGTACTTC. Full variable domain (rest looked up from reference TRBV5-1 and TRBJ2-7): KAGVTQTPRYLIKTRGQQVTLSCSPISGHRSVSWYQQTPGQGLQFLFEYFSETQRNKGNFPGRFSGRQFSNSRSEMNVSTLELGDSALYLCASSSLGQGNSYEQYFGPGTRLTVT.

The chain uses TRBV10-1 and TRBJ1-1, with TRBD1 matching 10 bases. V shed 10 bases and J 10 bases; nucleotides not matched to a gene: 9. The CDR3 contains 12 residues. Germline CDR1 WNHNN, CDR2 SYGVQD (reference sequence). CDR3 nucleotide sequence: TGCGCCACCGGGACAGGGGACGGTGGAGCTTTCTTT. This encodes CATGTGDGGAFF.

The chain employs TRBV9 and TRBJ2-1; 10 bases match TRBD2. Losses at the gene ends were 5 bases for V and 6 bases for J; bases not matched to a gene: 8. Germline-derived CDR1 and CDR2 are SGDLS and YYNGEE. The CDR3 contains 15 residues. In DNA, the CDR3 is TGTGCCAGCAGACCCGGGACTAGCGCTAGCAATGAGCAGTTCTTC. Amino acids: CASRPGTSASNEQFF. The variable domain in full, with the rest retrieved from reference TRBV9 and TRBJ2-1, is DSGVTQTPKHLITATGQRVTLRCSPRSGDLSVYWYQQSLDQGLQFLIQYYNGEERAKGNILERFSAQQFPDLHSELNLSSLELGDSALYFCASRPGTSASNEQFFGPGTRLTVL.

The rearrangement uses TRBV3-1 (or the pseudogene TRBV3-2) and TRBJ1-1, with TRBD1 matching 7 bases. CDR1 is LGHDT and CDR2 is YNNKEL in the germline V gene (reference sequence). V shed 1 base, J shed 2 bases, and the junction held 4 bases outside the gene matches. The CDR3 is made up of 15 amino acids. The chain's CDR3 is CASSQGTGVNTEAFF. DNA of the CDR3: TGTGCCAGCAGCCAAGGCACAGGGGTTAACACTGAAGCTTTCTTT.

This clone has just one count. This rearrangement joins TRBV20-1 to TRBJ1-4, with D uncertain. The V end lost 3 bases, the J end lost 8 bases, and 19 bases lay between the germline ends. This CDR3 has 15 residues. Germline V gene lookup returns CDR1 DFQATT and CDR2 SNEGSKA (reference sequence). The DNA for the CDR3 is TGCAGTGCTAGTTCACCTCTCGGAAGAGGGGAAAAACTGTTTTTT. Amino acid sequence: CSASSPLGRGEKLFF.

The chain links TRBV25-1 to TRBJ2-7; D may be TRBD1 (6 bases). CDR1 and CDR2 (germline): MGHDK, SYGVNS. The CDR3 has 17 amino acids. Trimming stripped 6 bases from V and 0 bases from J, with 21 bases between. CDR3 region: CASRLKSDSSSSYEQYF. CDR3 DNA sequence: TGTGCCAGCAGGTTAAAATCGGACAGCTCCAGCTCCTACGAGCAGTACTTC.

The chain recombines TRBV29-1 with TRBJ1-3; maybe TRBD1 (5 bases). Trimming stripped 1 base from V and 1 base from J, with 8 bases between. Germline V gene lookup returns CDR1 SQVTM and CDR2 ANQGSEA. The CDR3 spans 14 residues. CDR3 nucleotides: TGCAGCGTTGAAGCAGGGTTTTCTGGAAACACCATATATTTT. Translated: CSVEAGFSGNTIYF.

The gene calls are TRBV3-1 (or the pseudogene TRBV3-2) and TRBJ1-2; 9 bases align to TRBD1. CDR1 and CDR2 (germline): LGHDT, YNNKEL (reference sequence). Germline trimming cut 0 bases from V and 6 bases from J; bases unmatched to any gene: 5. This CDR3 spans 15 amino acids. The CDR3, as DNA: TGTGCCAGCAGCCAAGATGGGGACAGGGCCCATGGCTACACCTTC. This codes for CASSQDGDRAHGYTF.

This clone was counted once. V gene TRBV2 combines with J gene TRBJ2-3; 14 bases line up with TRBD2. Per germline, CDR1 SNHLY and CDR2 FYNNEI. This CDR3 comprises 17 residues. Trimming took 5 bases from V and 2 from J; bases not matched to a gene: 6. The CDR3 DNA reads as TGTGCCAGCAGTTCGACGACTAGCGGGGGGGTCACAGATACGCAGTATTTT. Amino acids: CASSSTTSGGVTDTQYF.

The chain combines TRBV5-1 with TRBJ2-5; a possible D gene is TRBD2 (7 bases). Germline-derived CDR1 and CDR2 are SGHRS and YFSETQ. The ends were cut back, 4 bases at V and 2 bases at J, with 15 bases in the middle. CDR3 size: 15 residues. In DNA form, the CDR3 reads TGCGCCAGCAGCCCCCGAGGGGGGGTGCAAGAGACCCAGTACTTC. Its translation: CASSPRGGVQETQYF.

The chain combines TRBV6-1 with TRBJ2-7; 8 bases are shared with TRBD1. In germline, CDR1 is MNHNS, CDR2 SASEGT. This CDR3 region has 14 residues. V dropped 1 base and J dropped 5; count of bases not matched to a gene: 4. CDR3 nucleotides: TGTGCCAGCAGTGAAGGGACAGGGAAGAACGAGCAGTACTTC. Protein sequence: CASSEGTGKNEQYF.

This clone was seen once. The rearrangement links TRBV6-5 to TRBJ2-5; D might be TRBD2 (5 bases). Germline CDR1 is MNHEY and CDR2 is SVGAGI. V gave up 11 bases and J gave up 3 bases, with 7 bases separating them. CDR3 length: 10 amino acids. CDR3 amino acids: CASGKETQYF. CDR3 DNA: TGTGCCTCGGGAAAAGAGACCCAGTACTTC.

The chain links TRBV20-1 to TRBJ2-7; no definite D call. The CDR3 consists of 11 residues. Germline lookup yields CDR1 DFQATT and CDR2 SNEGSKA (reference sequence). The ends were cut back, 1 base at V and 7 bases at J, with 8 bases in the middle. The CDR3 region has the DNA TGCAGTGCTAGAGCCCAGAGGGAGCAGTACTTC. Translating it yields CSARAQREQYF.

This clone was found a few times. The genes are TRBV19 and TRBJ2-2, with 10 bases aligning to TRBD2. The CDR3 has 20 residues. Germline V lookup: CDR1 LNHDA, CDR2 SQIVND (reference sequence). The junction had 11 bases not matched to a gene; V was cut back by 1 base and J by 0 bases. The CDR3 coding sequence is TGTGCCAGTAGTATAGGTATGGGGGGACTAGCGAGACCGAACACCGGGGAGCTGTTTTTT. Translated: CASSIGMGGLARPNTGELFF.

V gene TRBV20-1 combines with J gene TRBJ1-5, with D unresolved. Germline V gives CDR1 DFQATT, CDR2 SNEGSKA (reference sequence). V shed 3 bases and J shed 3 bases, with 9 bases lying between them. The CDR3 length is 13 residues. In DNA form, the CDR3 reads TGCAGTGCTAGTGGGCAAAACAATCAGCCCCAGCATTTT. Its protein is CSASGQNNQPQHF.

The chain is built from TRBV28 and TRBJ1-2, with D unclear. V shed 3 bases and J shed 2 bases, with 13 bases lying between them. Germline V CDR1 and CDR2: MDHEN, SYDVKM. The CDR3 has 15 residues. CDR3: CASSFVVAFNYGYTF. Here the CDR3 DNA reads TGTGCCAGCAGTTTTGTAGTAGCTTTCAACTATGGCTACACCTTC.

The chain couples TRBV18 to TRBJ2-2, with TRBD2 matching over 8 bases. Germline CDR1 KGHSH, CDR2 LQKENI. After removal of 3 bases from V and 2 bases from J, the junction contained 2 bases not matched to a gene. The CDR3 runs 15 residues. CDR3 loop: CASSPRGANTGELFF. CDR3 nucleotide sequence: TGTGCCAGCTCACCGCGGGGGGCCAACACCGGGGAGCTGTTTTTT.

This sequence joins TRBV4-2 and TRBJ1-3; D unresolved. CDR1 is LGHNA and CDR2 is YNFKEQ in the germline V gene. Between the trimmed V and J ends, which lost 4 bases and 4 bases, there was a span of 14 bases. The CDR3 covers 15 residues. CDR3: CASSPTKGEGNTIYF. DNA for the CDR3: TGTGCCAGCAGCCCGACGAAGGGAGAAGGAAACACCATATATTTT.

The chain recombines TRBV7-9 with TRBJ2-7; TRBD1 is a possible D gene (5 bases). CDR3 size: 12 residues. Trimming took off 1 base at V and 7 bases at J, with 8 bases between the two ends. Germline loops: CDR1 SEHNR, CDR2 FQNEAQ (reference sequence). The CDR3 DNA is TGTGCCAGCAGCTTAGAAGCAGGGGAGCAGTACTTC. Its translation is CASSLEAGEQYF. The variable domain in full, completed from reference TRBV7-9 and TRBJ2-7, reads DTGVSQNPRHKITKRGQNVTFRCDPISEHNRLYWYRQTLGQGPEFLTYFQNEAQLEKSRLLSDRFSAERPKGSFSTLEIQRTEQGDSAMYLCASSLEAGEQYFGPGTRLTVT.

The chain is built from TRBV10-1 and TRBJ2-2, with TRBD1 matching 11 bases. Germline CDR1 reads WNHNN; CDR2 reads SYGVQD (reference sequence). The ends lost 4 bases at V and 0 bases at J; junction bases unmatched: 1. The CDR3 has 16 amino acids. The CDR3 here is CASSGTGGANTGELFF. As DNA, the CDR3 is TGCGCCAGCAGTGGGACAGGGGGCGCGAACACCGGGGAGCTGTTTTTT.

The chain has TRBV11-3 and TRBJ2-4, with TRBD2 as a possible D gene (5 bases). Germline CDR1 reads SGHNT; CDR2 reads YENEEA. Trimming stripped 2 bases from V and 6 bases from J, with 11 bases between. The CDR3 extends over 14 amino acids. The CDR3 loop is CASSLRAEGNIQYF. CDR3 DNA: TGTGCCAGCAGCTTACGGGCCGAGGGAAACATTCAGTACTTC.

The chain has TRBV5-6 and TRBJ2-3; TRBD1 matches 7 bases. There are 13 residues in the CDR3. Per the germline V gene, CDR1 is SGHDT and CDR2 is YYEEEE. V lost 4 bases, J lost 3 bases, and 2 bases stayed unmatched. The CDR3 here is CASSGDRTDTQYF. For the CDR3, the DNA is TGTGCCAGCAGCGGGGACAGAACAGATACGCAGTATTTT.

V is TRBV19 and J is TRBJ2-1; TRBD2 matches at 10 bases. Germline-derived CDR1 and CDR2 are LNHDA and SQIVND (reference sequence). V dropped 3 bases and J dropped 2; count of bases not matched to a gene: 7. CDR3 size: 17 residues. The CDR3 loop reads CASSIPLAGPTYNEQFF. CDR3 coding DNA: TGTGCCAGTAGTATCCCACTAGCGGGGCCGACCTACAATGAGCAGTTCTTC.